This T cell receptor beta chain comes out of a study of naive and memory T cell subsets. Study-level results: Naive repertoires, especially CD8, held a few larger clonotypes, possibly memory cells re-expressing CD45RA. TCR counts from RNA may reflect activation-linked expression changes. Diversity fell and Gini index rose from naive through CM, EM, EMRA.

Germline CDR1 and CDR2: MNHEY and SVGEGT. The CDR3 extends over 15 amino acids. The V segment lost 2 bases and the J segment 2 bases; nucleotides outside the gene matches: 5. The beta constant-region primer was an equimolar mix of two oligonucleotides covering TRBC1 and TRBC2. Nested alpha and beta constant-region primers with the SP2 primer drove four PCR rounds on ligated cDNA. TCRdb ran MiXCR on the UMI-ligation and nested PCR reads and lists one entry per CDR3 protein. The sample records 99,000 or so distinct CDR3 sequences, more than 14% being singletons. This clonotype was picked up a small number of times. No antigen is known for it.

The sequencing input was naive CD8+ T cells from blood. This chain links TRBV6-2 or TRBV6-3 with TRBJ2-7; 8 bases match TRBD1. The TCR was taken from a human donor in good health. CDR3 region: CASSYGGQGPYEQYF. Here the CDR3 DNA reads TGTGCCAGCAGTTACGGAGGACAGGGTCCCTACGAGCAGTACTTC.